A single sample gave rise to the 13 T cell receptor beta chains below, sequenced in a study of cytomegalovirus exposure and HLA in healthy donors (TCRdb year 2017). Library generation was performed with the immunoSEQ multiplex PCR assay. For the multiplex PCR, a mixture combining 60 forward primers for TCR Vbeta segments and 13 reverse primers for TCR Jbeta segments was used. The table comes from immuneACCESS by way of TCRdb, which keeps in-frame sequences with V and J called. Part of the clones is missing from these tables; in studies checked, under half for an unresolved V gene and the rest for unknown reasons. The sample table lists about 200,000 clones, roughly 13% of them with a count of one. 7.8% of the sample belongs to the ten largest clones. Material: PBMCs. These receptors originate from a man aged 45-60 years in good health and CMV-seropositive.

The V call is TRBV27, the J call TRBJ2-7, with TRBD2 matching 11 bases. The germline gives CDR1 MNHEY, CDR2 SMNVEV (reference sequence). CDR3 length equals 21 residues. With 5 bases clipped from V and 2 bases from J, the junction kept 23 bases outside the gene matches. For the CDR3, the DNA is TGTGCCAGCAGTCCCAACCCCCGACAGGGCATAGCGGGGGGGCCGGCCTACGAGCAGTACTTC. It yields the protein CASSPNPRQGIAGGPAYEQYF.

The V and J genes are TRBV5-6 and TRBJ2-7; D remains ambiguous. Deletions cut 1 base from V and 7 bases from J, with 9 bases between. Per the germline V gene, CDR1 is SGHDT and CDR2 is YYEEEE. The CDR3 runs 12 residues. CDR3 amino acids: CASSLRGGEQYF. For the CDR3, the DNA is TGTGCCAGCAGCTTGAGAGGTGGGGAGCAGTACTTC.

This clone was detected a few times. V and J are TRBV4-3 and TRBJ2-3; 10 bases are a match to TRBD2. V lost 0 bases and J lost 6; bases outside the gene matches: 15. From germline, CDR1 is LGHNA and CDR2 YSLEER. The CDR3 sequence is 19 residues long. The CDR3 sequence: CASSQDPLAGAPPYDTQYF. The CDR3 DNA reads TGCGCCAGCAGCCAAGATCCCCTAGCGGGGGCGCCGCCTTATGATACGCAGTATTTT.

This clone was seen only a few times. The CDR3 sequence: CASRGGASGGADTQYF. CDR3 coding DNA: TGTGCCAGCAGGGGGGGGGCCAGCGGGGGGGCAGATACGCAGTATTTT. The chain joins TRBV25-1 to TRBJ2-3, with 10 bases lining up with TRBD2. Germline CDR1 is MGHDK and CDR2 is SYGVNS. This CDR3 contains 16 residues. V lost 6 bases and J lost 4; bases outside the gene matches: 10.

V gene TRBV7-6 combines with J gene TRBJ2-3; 11 bases map to TRBD2. The V gene's germline CDR1 is SGHVS and CDR2 FNYEAQ. V was pared by 5 bases and J by 6 bases, with 10 bases of the junction left unmatched. The CDR3 length is 16 residues. CDR3 in amino acids: CASSPRLAGQVDTQYF. The CDR3 DNA sequence: TGTGCCAGCAGCCCCCGACTAGCGGGGCAGGTGGATACGCAGTATTTT.

The CDR3 DNA follows: TGTGCCAGCAGCCGCGAGTGGCCTAGCGGGGTGGGAGATACGCAGTATTTT. It codes for CASSREWPSGVGDTQYF. The V and J genes are TRBV7-6 and TRBJ2-3; TRBD2 aligns across 9 bases. The CDR3 is 17 amino acids. CDR1 SGHVS and CDR2 FNYEAQ come from the germline V gene. J lost 5 bases, V lost 5 bases, and 14 bases had no gene match.

This clone was seen more than once but under ten times. V and J are TRBV29-1 and TRBJ1-1; 8 bases are shared with TRBD1. Trimming cost V 4 bases and J 1 base; bases outside gene matches: 2. The CDR3 totals 13 residues. Looked up from germline, CDR1 is SQVTM and CDR2 is ANQGSEA. CDR3 sequence (DNA): TGCAGCGTTGGACAGGGGACGAACACTGAAGCTTTCTTT. It codes for CSVGQGTNTEAFF. The full variable domain, its missing parts supplied by reference TRBV29-1 and TRBJ1-1, is SAVISQKPSRDICQRGTSLTIQCQVDSQVTMMFWYRQQPGQSLTLIATANQGSEATYESGFVIDKFPISRPNLTFSTLTVSNMSPEDSSIYLCSVGQGTNTEAFFGQGTRLTVV.

The table lists this clone with a few counts. This chain's CDR3 is CASSETGPWEQYV. The DNA for the CDR3 is TGTGCCAGCAGTGAGACAGGCCCATGGGAGCAGTACGTC. The V and J genes are TRBV6-1 and TRBJ2-7; perhaps TRBD1 as D (6 bases). This CDR3 spans 13 amino acids. Germline V CDR1 and CDR2: MNHNS, SASEGT. The V end was cut by 3 bases, the J end by 7 bases, with 13 bases between.

The chain employs TRBV5-4 and TRBJ2-5, with TRBD1 matching 7 bases. V was pared by 4 bases and J by 2 bases, with 5 bases of the junction left unmatched. This CDR3 spans 14 amino acids. Germline CDR1 and CDR2: SGHNT and YYREEE (reference sequence). The CDR3 region has the DNA TGTGCCAGCAGCATCTGGGACAGTCAAGAGACCCAGTACTTC. Translated, it gives CASSIWDSQETQYF.

This clone has more than one count but fewer than ten. The rearrangement links TRBV7-9 to TRBJ1-2; 7 nucleotides line up with TRBD1. Trimming at V came to 7 bases and at J to 6 bases, leaving 11 bases not matched to a gene. This CDR3 has 14 residues. The germline gives CDR1 SEHNR, CDR2 FQNEAQ (reference sequence). As DNA, the CDR3 is TGTGCCAGCACGTACCCCGTTCAGGGGGATGGCTACACCTTC. It encodes CASTYPVQGDGYTF.

The genes are TRBV7-6 and TRBJ1-2; tentatively, D is TRBD1 (6 bases). The CDR3 runs 18 residues. In germline, CDR1 is SGHVS, CDR2 FNYEAQ. V shed 0 bases and J shed 3 bases, with 20 bases lying between them. The DNA for the CDR3 is TGTGCCAGCAGCTTAGCCCGTCGATCGGACAGAGATTACTATGGCTACACCTTC. Translation gives CASSLARRSDRDYYGYTF.

The J gene is TRBJ2-3, the V gene TRBV5-4, with D tentatively TRBD2 (5 bases). The CDR3 consists of 13 residues. Trimming left V 3 bases short and J 3 bases short, with 8 bases between. Germline-derived CDR1 and CDR2 are SGHNT and YYREEE (reference sequence). CDR3 protein: CASSSRGTDTQYF. DNA for the CDR3: TGTGCCAGCAGCTCACGGGGAACAGATACGCAGTATTTT.

Only a few counts were recorded for this clone. The chain joins TRBV29-1 to TRBJ2-5; 7 bases match TRBD1. Trimming removed 7 bases from V and 4 bases from J; junction bases left unmatched: 12. CDR1 and CDR2 from the germline V gene are SQVTM and ANQGSEA. The CDR3 has 14 residues. CDR3 bases: TGCAGCGCTAGCCAACTGACAGGGCCAGAGACCCAGTACTTC. Protein: CSASQLTGPETQYF.